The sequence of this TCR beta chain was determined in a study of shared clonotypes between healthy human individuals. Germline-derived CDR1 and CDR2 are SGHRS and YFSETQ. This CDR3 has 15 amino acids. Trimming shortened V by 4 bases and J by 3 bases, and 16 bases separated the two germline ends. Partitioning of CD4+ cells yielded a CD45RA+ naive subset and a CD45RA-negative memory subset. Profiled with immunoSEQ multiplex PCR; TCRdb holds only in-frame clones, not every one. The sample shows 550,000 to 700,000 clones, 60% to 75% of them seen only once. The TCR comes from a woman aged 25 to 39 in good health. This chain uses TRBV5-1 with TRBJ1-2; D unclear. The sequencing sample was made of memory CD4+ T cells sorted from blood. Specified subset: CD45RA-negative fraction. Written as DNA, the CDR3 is TGCGCCAGCAGCATCCAGGCCACTAGGGACTATGGCTACACCTTC. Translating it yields CASSIQATRDYGYTF.